These T cell receptor beta chains were read from a single sample in a study of T cell responses to AZD1222 COVID-19 vaccine. Clones were read by immunoSEQ multiplex PCR, and TCRdb kept only the in-frame ones, dropping some. The sample lists under 200,000 clones; approximately 95% were seen once. The material was peripheral blood, obtained on day 0 of AZD1222 vaccination. The receptors here all came from an adult in good health. The CDR3 runs from the conserved cysteine through the conserved F or W. A D gene is named only where the DNA matches it firmly. The size entry is marked missing in some rows and otherwise reads once, few, many or a size class.

clone size: .
J gene: TRBJ2-3
V gene: TRBV27
CDR3 length: 14
D gene: .
CDR3 DNA: TGTGCCAGCAGTTTTACTAGTGCTACAGATACGCAGTATTTT
CDR3 protein: CASSFTSATDTQYF

clone size: .
J gene: TRBJ2-3
V gene: TRBV5-4
CDR3 length: 13
D gene: .
CDR3 DNA: TGTGCCAGCAGCCGAGCAGAATCAGATACGCAGTATTTT
CDR3 protein: CASSRAESDTQYF

clone size: .
J gene: TRBJ2-3
V gene: TRBV30
CDR3 length: 12
D gene: .
CDR3 DNA: TGTGCCTGGAGTTCGGGAGCCAGCCTCCAGTATTTT
CDR3 protein: CAWSSGASLQYF

clone size: .
J gene: TRBJ1-2
V gene: TRBV29-1
CDR3 length: 12
D gene: .
CDR3 DNA: TGCAGCGTTGAAGACAGGGTCTATGGCTACACCTTC
CDR3 protein: CSVEDRVYGYTF

clone size: .
J gene: TRBJ1-4
V gene: TRBV28
CDR3 length: 15
D gene: .
CDR3 DNA: TGTGCCAGCAGTTTAGGGGGAACCGTTGGAGAAAAACTGTTTTTT
CDR3 protein: CASSLGGTVGEKLFF

clone size: .
J gene: TRBJ2-1
V gene: TRBV6-4
CDR3 length: 15
D gene: TRBD2
CDR3 DNA: TGTGCCAGCCAGCGGGACGGATGGGCCTACAATGAGCAGTTCTTC
CDR3 protein: CASQRDGWAYNEQFF

clone size: .
J gene: TRBJ1-5
V gene: TRBV6-5
CDR3 length: 15
D gene: TRBD1
CDR3 DNA: TGTGCCAGCAGTTACCCAGGGGGCCGGGGTCAGCCCCAGCATTTT
CDR3 protein: CASSYPGGRGQPQHF

clone size: once
J gene: TRBJ1-5
V gene: TRBV6-2/TRBV6-3
CDR3 length: 17
D gene: TRBD1
CDR3 DNA: TGTGCCAGCAGTATCCCACAGGGGACGATTCGCAATCAGCCCCAGCATTTT
CDR3 protein: CASSIPQGTIRNQPQHF

clone size: .
J gene: TRBJ2-1
V gene: TRBV9
CDR3 length: 15
D gene: TRBD2
CDR3 DNA: TGTGCCAGCAGCCCGGGCGGGGGAACCTACAATGAGCAGTTCTTC
CDR3 protein: CASSPGGGTYNEQFF

clone size: .
J gene: TRBJ2-5
V gene: TRBV5-8
CDR3 length: 15
D gene: TRBD2
CDR3 DNA: TGTGCCAGCAGCTCAGCGGGAAGGTACCAAGAGACCCAGTACTTC
CDR3 protein: CASSSAGRYQETQYF

clone size: .
J gene: TRBJ2-7
V gene: TRBV5-1
CDR3 length: 12
D gene: .
CDR3 DNA: TGCGCCAGCAGCTTGGATCGAGTCGGGCAGTACTTC
CDR3 protein: CASSLDRVGQYF

clone size: .
J gene: TRBJ1-1
V gene: TRBV7-8
CDR3 length: 11
D gene: .
CDR3 DNA: TGTGCCAGCAGGAGGGTAACTGAAGCTTTCTTT
CDR3 protein: CASRRVTEAFF

clone size: once
J gene: TRBJ2-3
V gene: TRBV5-1
CDR3 length: 15
D gene: TRBD2
CDR3 DNA: TGCGCCAGCAGCTTGGTCGCGGGGGGGCTGGATACGCAGTATTTT
CDR3 protein: CASSLVAGGLDTQYF